Shown below are 15 T cell receptor beta chains from a single sample sequenced in a study of shared clonotypes between healthy human individuals. Only in-frame clones appear in the TCRdb table, and some are missing; sequencing was by immunoSEQ multiplex PCR. The data contain approximately 1.4 million clones, 98% of them singletons. Sequenced input: naive CD4+ T cells sorted from blood. Subset here: CD45RA+ positively selected. The source of these receptors is a man aged 25-45 years in good health.

In DNA, the CDR3 is TGTGCCAGCTCACCAACTAGCGGGAGGGCCAAACAAGAGACCCAGTACTTC. It is translated as CASSPTSGRAKQETQYF. This chain connects TRBV18 to TRBJ2-5, with 13 bases lining up with TRBD2. The length of the CDR3 is 17 residues. CDR1 is KGHSH, CDR2 LQKENI, per germline. The V and J ends lost 2 bases and 2 bases, in that order; junction bases with no gene match: 5.

The rearrangement links TRBV9 to TRBJ2-1, with 7 positions matching TRBD2. In germline, CDR1 is SGDLS, CDR2 YYNGEE. The CDR3 is 14 amino acids. The V gene end was trimmed by 4 bases and the J gene end by 8 bases; junction bases not matched to a gene: 9. Here the CDR3 reads CASSLLALADEQFF. CDR3 DNA sequence: TGTGCCAGCAGCCTCCTTGCCCTAGCGGATGAGCAGTTCTTC.

This chain uses TRBV5-5 with TRBJ1-5; D remains unclear. The CDR3 loop spans 14 amino acids. CDR1 is SGHKS and CDR2 is YYEKEE in the germline V gene (reference sequence). V lost 5 bases, J lost 1 base, and 10 bases lay in between. DNA for the CDR3: TGTGCCAGCAGACTGACCGGGAGCAATCAGCCCCAGCATTTT. Translated: CASRLTGSNQPQHF.

With respect to this clone: Different DNA sequences within this sample yield the same CDR3. This chain connects TRBV5-1 to TRBJ2-7, with TRBD2 matching over 9 bases. V trimming: 0 bases; J trimming: 1 base; junction bases outside the gene matches: 2. CDR3 length equals 15 residues. In germline, CDR1 is SGHRS, CDR2 YFSETQ. The CDR3 DNA reads TGCGCCAGCAGCTTGGTCACTAGCGGGTCCTACGAGCAGTACTTC. It translates to CASSLVTSGSYEQYF.

J is TRBJ2-1 and V is TRBV5-1; 7 bases are a match to TRBD2. The length of the CDR3 is 14 residues. From germline, CDR1 is SGHRS and CDR2 YFSETQ. V lost 0 bases, J lost 10 bases, and 7 bases stayed unmatched. In DNA form, the CDR3 reads TGCGCCAGCAGCTTGGATGGACTAGGGTGGGAGCAGTTCTTC. Residues: CASSLDGLGWEQFF.

V usage is TRBV7-9 and J usage is TRBJ2-7, with D perhaps TRBD1 (7 bases). The V and J ends lost 5 bases and 2 bases respectively, with 19 bases between them. Germline V gene lookup returns CDR1 SEHNR and CDR2 FQNEAQ (reference sequence). This CDR3 has 16 amino acids. The DNA for the CDR3 is TGTGCCAGCAGCACCACCGAACAGGGGAGGCCCTACGAGCAGTACTTC. Amino acid sequence: CASSTTEQGRPYEQYF. The whole variable domain, remainder taken from reference TRBV7-9 and TRBJ2-7, is DTGVSQNPRHKITKRGQNVTFRCDPISEHNRLYWYRQTLGQGPEFLTYFQNEAQLEKSRLLSDRFSAERPKGSFSTLEIQRTEQGDSAMYLCASSTTEQGRPYEQYFGPGTRLTVT.

The chain couples TRBV28 to TRBJ1-4; D is unresolved. The CDR3 length is 12 residues. Germline lookup yields CDR1 MDHEN and CDR2 SYDVKM. The V gene lost 0 bases and the J gene lost 8 bases, with 4 bases spanning the gap. CDR3: CASSLWSEKLFF. The CDR3 nucleotides are TGTGCCAGCAGTTTATGGTCCGAAAAACTGTTTTTT. Looking up the rest from reference TRBV28 and TRBJ1-4 gives the full variable domain: DVKVTQSSRYLVKRTGEKVFLECVQDMDHENMFWYRQDPGLGLRLIYFSYDVKMKEKGDIPEGYSVSREKKERFSLILESASTNQTSMYLCASSLWSEKLFFGSGTQLSVL.

This chain uses TRBV28 with TRBJ2-1; TRBD1 matches at 9 bases. From germline, CDR1 is MDHEN and CDR2 SYDVKM. CDR3 length: 16 residues. Unmatched junction bases numbered 8, after V lost 3 bases and J lost 5 bases. DNA of the CDR3: TGTGCCAGCAGTTTTTTCGTCGGACAGGGGAACAATGAGCAGTTCTTC. Its protein product is CASSFFVGQGNNEQFF. The full variable domain, completed using reference TRBV28 and TRBJ2-1, is DVKVTQSSRYLVKRTGEKVFLECVQDMDHENMFWYRQDPGLGLRLIYFSYDVKMKEKGDIPEGYSVSREKKERFSLILESASTNQTSMYLCASSFFVGQGNNEQFFGPGTRLTVL.

The V call is TRBV5-1, the J call TRBJ2-7; the D is unclear. Per the germline V gene, CDR1 is SGHRS and CDR2 is YFSETQ. Trimming shortened V by 5 bases and J by 0 bases, and 9 bases separated the two germline ends. The CDR3 runs to 13 residues. CDR3 region: CASRAAVSYEQYF. Written as DNA, the CDR3 is TGCGCCAGCAGGGCCGCCGTCTCCTACGAGCAGTACTTC.

The J gene is TRBJ2-7, the V gene TRBV7-9, with 11 bases fitting TRBD2. J lost 3 bases, V lost 3 bases, and 7 bases had no gene match. This CDR3 has 16 amino acids. CDR1 SEHNR and CDR2 FQNEAQ come from the germline V gene (reference sequence). The CDR3 DNA sequence: TGTGCCAGCAGCTTTGGGACTAGCGGAGAGCTCTACGAGCAGTACTTC. Translating gives CASSFGTSGELYEQYF.

The chain has TRBV11-2 and TRBJ2-7; D tentatively reads TRBD1 or TRBD2 (6 bases each). The V gene lost 0 bases and the J gene lost 2 bases, with 11 bases spanning the gap. This CDR3 region has 15 residues. Germline CDR1 and CDR2: SGHAT and FQNNGV. CDR3 loop: CASSLEGGPAYEQYF. CDR3 nucleotide sequence: TGTGCCAGCAGCTTAGAAGGGGGGCCGGCCTACGAGCAGTACTTC.

The chain carries TRBV5-4 and TRBJ2-7; 10 nucleotides agree with TRBD2. The CDR3 has 14 residues. Germline V gene lookup returns CDR1 SGHNT and CDR2 YYREEE (reference sequence). Germline trimming cut 4 bases from V and 3 bases from J; bases unmatched to any gene: 4. CDR3 sequence (DNA): TGTGCCAGCAGCCTAGCGGGAGAGATCTACGAGCAGTACTTC. It is translated as CASSLAGEIYEQYF.

The chain joins TRBV7-6 to TRBJ1-5; 7 positions match TRBD1. This CDR3 comprises 16 residues. CDR1 SGHVS and CDR2 FNYEAQ come from the germline V gene. After removal of 5 bases from V and 2 bases from J, the junction contained 9 bases not matched to a gene. The CDR3 DNA reads as TGTGCCAGCAGCCCCCAGGGGGGGTTGGGCAATCAGCCCCAGCATTTT. Protein product: CASSPQGGLGNQPQHF.

This clone was picked up one time. The chain couples TRBV5-4 to TRBJ1-1; perhaps TRBD1 as D (5 bases). The CDR3 consists of 13 residues. With 4 bases removed from V and 9 bases from J, the gap between germline ends came to 16 bases. Germline V CDR1 and CDR2: SGHNT, YYREEE (reference sequence). The CDR3, as DNA: TGTGCCAGCAGCCAACCTGACAGCGATAAAGCTTTCTTT. Protein product: CASSQPDSDKAFF.

This chain connects TRBV2 to TRBJ2-5; D is perhaps TRBD2 (5 bases). With 0 bases removed from V and 13 bases from J, the gap between germline ends came to 15 bases. CDR3 length: 13 residues. CDR1 is SNHLY, CDR2 FYNNEI, per germline. Written as DNA, the CDR3 is TGTGCCAGCAGTGAAGCGCGGGTGGCAGAACCGTACTTC. Amino acid sequence: CASSEARVAEPYF.